The 25 T cell receptor beta chains given below trace back to one sample, sequenced in a study. TCRdb analysed the 5' RACE reads with MiXCR anew, one entry per CDR3 protein. The sample gives around 7,300 distinct CDR3 sequences, approximately 40% of which show up once; about 4.4% is in the top ten. Sequencing used memory CD4+ T cells sorted from blood. The sample's subset: memory CD4+ T cells, CD4+CD45RO+CD25-. Receptors originate from a female donor with breast cancer.

There are a few counts of this clonotype. This sequence joins TRBV4-3 and TRBJ1-1; possible D gene TRBD1, 5 bases. This CDR3 comprises 12 residues. Germline assignment: CDR1 LGHNA and CDR2 YSLEER. V shed 4 bases and J shed 7 bases, with 10 bases lying between them. This CDR3 is CASSRSGGEAFF. CDR3 nucleotide sequence: TGCGCCAGCAGCCGCTCGGGGGGTGAAGCTTTCTTT.

The CDR3 nucleotides are TGCGCCAGCAGCTTGGCGGGGGGGCCAGGAGAGACCCAGTACTTC. The encoded protein is CASSLAGGPGETQYF. V is TRBV5-1 and J is TRBJ2-5; 8 nucleotides match TRBD2. The CDR3 is made up of 15 amino acids. Germline V lookup: CDR1 SGHRS, CDR2 YFSETQ. V lost 0 bases and J lost 4; bases outside the gene matches: 5.

This clonotype ranks as medium-sized (0.01 to 0.1%). This chain connects TRBV5-1 to TRBJ2-7; D is possibly TRBD1 or TRBD2 (6 bases each). V was shortened by 2 bases and J by 7 bases, with 19 bases between the two germline ends. The germline gives CDR1 SGHRS, CDR2 YFSETQ. The CDR3 is 15 amino acids. CDR3 bases: TGCGCCAGCAGCTTAACGACAGGAGGGGCTAGGGAGCAGTACTTC. Translated, it gives CASSLTTGGAREQYF.

This clonotype was observed a few times. The J gene is TRBJ1-1, the V gene TRBV4-2; TRBD1 is a possible D gene (5 bases). V shed 1 base and J shed 1 base, with 10 bases lying between them. This CDR3 comprises 15 residues. In germline, CDR1 is LGHNA, CDR2 YNFKEQ. The DNA for the CDR3 is TGTGCCAGCAGCCAAGGTGCAGGGAAGAACACTGAAGCTTTCTTT. It translates to CASSQGAGKNTEAFF.

Worth noting for this clonotype: A much larger clone lies a single base off, so this may be a read error. This chain links TRBV4-1 with TRBJ2-1; 11 bases match TRBD2. Germline V gene lookup returns CDR1 MGHRA and CDR2 YSYEKL. CDR3 length: 17 residues. CDR3 residues: CANSPRRLAGSYNEQFF. CDR3 nucleotide sequence: TGCGCCAACAGCCCTAGAAGACTAGCGGGGTCCTACAATGAGCAGTTCTTC.

A few counts support this clonotype. This chain uses TRBV7-3 with TRBJ2-1; 8 nucleotides align to TRBD2. The CDR3 covers 16 residues. Germline values: CDR1 SGHTA, CDR2 FQGTGA. The V gene end was trimmed by 2 bases and the J gene end by 5 bases; junction bases not matched to a gene: 8. CDR3: CASSLSPLTSDNEQFF. The CDR3 nucleotides read TGTGCCAGCAGCTTATCTCCCTTGACTAGCGACAATGAGCAGTTCTTC.

The table lists this clonotype with a few counts. The conserved closing phenylalanine or tryptophan is absent in this CDR3, likely reflecting a read error. The DNA is omitted, as the CDR3 cannot be located on it reliably, and the CDR3 follows TCRdb's listing. The V call is TRBV1, the J call TRBJ2-1; TRBD1 is the table's D call and was not checked against the DNA. TRBV1 is an annotated pseudogene. The CDR3 spans 14 residues, counting both ends. CDR3 amino acids: CTSSQDLTGGPSRV.

By share, this clonotype counts as medium-sized. The genes are TRBV6-5 and TRBJ2-5, with D perhaps being TRBD1 or TRBD2 (5 bases each). The CDR3 runs to 13 residues. The germline V and J ends were trimmed by 5 bases and 1 base, with 8 bases remaining between them. Germline CDR1 is MNHEY and CDR2 is SVGAGI. CDR3 in amino acids: CASSRDGQETQYF. DNA for the CDR3: TGTGCCAGCAGTCGGGACGGCCAAGAGACCCAGTACTTC.

The genes are TRBV18 and TRBJ1-2; D gene ambiguous. The CDR3 spans 14 residues. Trimming removed 3 bases at V and 0 bases at J, with 8 bases between. Germline CDR1 and CDR2: KGHSH and LQKENI. CDR3 DNA: TGTGCCAGCTCACCCCGGGAGTCTAACTATGGCTACACCTTC. It codes for CASSPRESNYGYTF. The full variable domain, its missing parts supplied by reference TRBV18 and TRBJ1-2, is NAGVMQNPRHLVRRRGQEARLRCSPMKGHSHVYWYRQLPEEGLKFMVYLQKENIIDESGMPKERFSAEFPKEGPSILRIQQVVRGDSAAYFCASSPRESNYGYTFGSGTRLTVV.

With respect to this clonotype: The CDR3 does not end in the conserved phenylalanine or tryptophan, so this is likely a read error. V and J are TRBV5-1 and TRBJ2-1; 14 bases agree with TRBD2. CDR1 is SGHRS, CDR2 YFSETQ, per germline. The CDR3 is 17 amino acids. J lost 8 bases, V lost 0 bases, and 7 bases had no gene match. The CDR3: CASSLATSGGAHYEQFL. The CDR3 nucleotides read TGCGCCAGCAGCTTGGCGACTAGCGGGGGGGCCCATTATGAGCAGTTCCTC.

This clonotype is labeled as medium-sized. The J gene is TRBJ2-3, the V gene TRBV20-1; TRBD1 or TRBD2 may be the D gene (6 bases each). Germline lookup yields CDR1 DFQATT and CDR2 SNEGSKA (reference sequence). The V and J ends lost 1 base and 2 bases respectively, with 16 bases between them. The CDR3 contains 16 residues. CDR3 loop: CSARVGGGSSTDTQYF. CDR3 nucleotide sequence: TGCAGTGCTAGAGTAGGGGGAGGATCTTCCACAGATACGCAGTATTTT.

The V gene is TRBV6-5, the J gene TRBJ1-6, with 9 bases aligning to TRBD1. The CDR3 loop spans 14 amino acids. Germline V gene lookup returns CDR1 MNHEY and CDR2 SVGAGI. J was trimmed by 7 bases and V by 2 bases; bases with no gene match: 0. The CDR3 coding sequence is TGTGCCAGCAGTTACACAGGGGGCAATTCACCCCTCCACTTT. Its protein product is CASSYTGGNSPLHF.

This clonotype was counted between two and nine times. The chain combines TRBV19 with TRBJ2-1, with 8 bases fitting TRBD2. This CDR3 is 12 amino acids long. The germline V gene has CDR1 LNHDA and CDR2 SQIVND (reference sequence). With V trimmed by 7 bases and J by 8 bases, 4 bases remained unmatched. This CDR3 reads CASKSGGDEQFF. The CDR3, as DNA: TGTGCCAGTAAATCCGGGGGGGATGAGCAGTTCTTC.

This sequence joins TRBV12-3 or TRBV12-4 and TRBJ2-7, with unresolved D. The CDR3 is 11 amino acids. V lost 2 bases and J 6 bases, leaving 5 bases between the germline ends. The CDR3, as DNA: TGTGCCAGCAGTTTAAAGGCCGAGCAGTACTTC. The encoded protein is CASSLKAEQYF.

This clonotype counts as medium-sized. The V call is TRBV12-3 or TRBV12-4, the J call TRBJ1-5; D is unclear. The CDR3 sequence is 15 residues long. The V end lost 6 bases, the J end lost 1 base, and 13 bases lay between the germline ends. The CDR3 loop is CASSRIGGSNQPQHF. The CDR3 DNA reads as TGTGCCAGCAGCCGAATAGGTGGAAGCAATCAGCCCCAGCATTTT.

This clonotype was seen a few times. The chain uses TRBV18 and TRBJ2-7; 9 nucleotides agree with TRBD1. The V and J ends lost 3 bases and 2 bases, in that order; junction bases with no gene match: 2. CDR3 length: 14 amino acids. Germline loops: CDR1 KGHSH, CDR2 LQKENI. CDR3 residues: CASSPRTGAYEQYF. For the CDR3, the DNA is TGTGCCAGCTCACCTAGGACAGGGGCCTACGAGCAGTACTTC.

This clonotype is categorized as medium-sized. The CDR3 sequence is CSVGLPGETQYF. CDR3 nucleotides: TGCAGCGTTGGCCTCCCGGGGGAGACCCAGTACTTC. This chain joins TRBV29-1 and TRBJ2-5; TRBD2 might be the D (5 bases). The germline V gene encodes CDR1 SQVTM and CDR2 ANQGSEA. CDR3 length equals 12 residues. Trimming took 4 bases from V and 5 from J, leaving 11 bases between them. The full variable domain, completed using reference TRBV29-1 and TRBJ2-5, is SAVISQKPSRDICQRGTSLTIQCQVDSQVTMMFWYRQQPGQSLTLIATANQGSEATYESGFVIDKFPISRPNLTFSTLTVSNMSPEDSSIYLCSVGLPGETQYFGPGTRLLVL.

The chain recombines TRBV20-1 with TRBJ2-5; 10 bases match TRBD1. Germline trimming cut 2 bases from V and 3 bases from J; bases unmatched to any gene: 15. The CDR3 consists of 18 residues. CDR1 is DFQATT, CDR2 SNEGSKA, per germline (reference sequence). As DNA, the CDR3 is TGCAGTGCTAGAACGTTAGGGGACAGGGGTTTTTGGGAAGAGACCCAGTACTTC. Translation gives CSARTLGDRGFWEETQYF.

This sequence joins TRBV5-1 and TRBJ1-6; the D gene is possibly TRBD1 (5 bases). The CDR3 consists of 16 residues. Trimming pared 4 bases from V and 7 bases from J, leaving 18 bases between. CDR1 and CDR2 (germline): SGHRS, YFSETQ. The DNA of the CDR3 is TGCGCCAGCAGCCCAACGCCGGGGCAGCAGAATTCACCCCTCCACTTT. Its protein product is CASSPTPGQQNSPLHF.

By share of the sample, this clonotype is medium-sized. The genes are TRBV7-2 and TRBJ2-3, with D possibly TRBD2 on 6 matching bases. Germline loops: CDR1 SGHTA, CDR2 FQGNSA. The CDR3 has 15 residues. V lost 2 bases to trimming and J lost 0 bases, with 9 bases between them. CDR3 residues: CASSLSGPSTDTQYF. CDR3 DNA sequence: TGTGCCAGCAGCTTAAGCGGGCCCAGCACAGATACGCAGTATTTT.

This clonotype was seen a few times. The genes are TRBV7-2 and TRBJ1-4; D gene unclear. V lost 5 bases to trimming and J lost 3 bases, with 13 bases between them. The CDR3 contains 15 residues. Germline loops: CDR1 SGHTA, CDR2 FQGNSA. The CDR3 DNA reads as TGTGCCAGCAGCCCCCAAGGTGCAGCTAATGAAAAACTGTTTTTT. Translation gives CASSPQGAANEKLFF.

The genes are TRBV7-3 and TRBJ2-1; perhaps TRBD2 as D (5 bases). Trimming cost V 5 bases and J 6 bases, with 11 bases left between them. Germline assignment: CDR1 SGHTA and CDR2 FQGTGA. This CDR3 region has 13 residues. The CDR3, as DNA: TGTGCCAGCAGCCCAAGCGGCAGCAATGAGCAGTTCTTC. Its translation: CASSPSGSNEQFF.

In this sample, this clonotype turned up once. The chain employs TRBV7-2 and TRBJ2-7; 11 bases line up with TRBD2. Germline values: CDR1 SGHTA, CDR2 FQGNSA. Trimming cost V 1 base and J 0 bases; bases outside gene matches: 5. This CDR3 is built from 17 residues. Written as DNA, the CDR3 is TGTGCCAGCAGCTTAGGGGGACTAGCGGTAAGCTCCTACGAGCAGTACTTC. Its translation: CASSLGGLAVSSYEQYF.

CDR3 nucleotides: TGTGCCATCAGTGAGGCTCACGACACAACCTTCTACAATGAGCAGTTCTTC. Protein sequence: CAISEAHDTTFYNEQFF. This sequence joins TRBV10-3 and TRBJ2-1; D gene uncertain. V was cut by 2 bases and J by 3 bases, with 17 bases left in between. This CDR3 spans 17 amino acids. The germline CDR1 and CDR2 sequences are ENHRY and SYGVKD.

This clonotype was counted a few times. The rearrangement joins TRBV10-3 to TRBJ2-2; possible D gene TRBD2, 5 bases. V lost 2 bases, J lost 3 bases, and 10 bases lay in between. This CDR3 region has 15 residues. CDR1 and CDR2 from the germline V gene are ENHRY and SYGVKD. CDR3 DNA sequence: TGTGCCATCAGTGAGCCCGGGAAATACACCGGGGAGCTGTTTTTT. This translates into CAISEPGKYTGELFF.